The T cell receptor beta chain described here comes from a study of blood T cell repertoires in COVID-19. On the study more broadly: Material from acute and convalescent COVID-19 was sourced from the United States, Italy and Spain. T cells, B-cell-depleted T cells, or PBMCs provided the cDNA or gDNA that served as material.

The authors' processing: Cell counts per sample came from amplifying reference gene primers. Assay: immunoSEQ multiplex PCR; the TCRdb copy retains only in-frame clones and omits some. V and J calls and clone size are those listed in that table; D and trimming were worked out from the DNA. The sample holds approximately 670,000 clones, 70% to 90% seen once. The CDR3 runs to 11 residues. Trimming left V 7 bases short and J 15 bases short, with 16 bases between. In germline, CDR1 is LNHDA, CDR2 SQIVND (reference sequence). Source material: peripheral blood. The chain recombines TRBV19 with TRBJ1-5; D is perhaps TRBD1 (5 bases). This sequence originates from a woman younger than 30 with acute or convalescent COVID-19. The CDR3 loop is CASTEFGDWHF. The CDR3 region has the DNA TGTGCCAGTACTGAATTTGGGGACTGGCATTTT.